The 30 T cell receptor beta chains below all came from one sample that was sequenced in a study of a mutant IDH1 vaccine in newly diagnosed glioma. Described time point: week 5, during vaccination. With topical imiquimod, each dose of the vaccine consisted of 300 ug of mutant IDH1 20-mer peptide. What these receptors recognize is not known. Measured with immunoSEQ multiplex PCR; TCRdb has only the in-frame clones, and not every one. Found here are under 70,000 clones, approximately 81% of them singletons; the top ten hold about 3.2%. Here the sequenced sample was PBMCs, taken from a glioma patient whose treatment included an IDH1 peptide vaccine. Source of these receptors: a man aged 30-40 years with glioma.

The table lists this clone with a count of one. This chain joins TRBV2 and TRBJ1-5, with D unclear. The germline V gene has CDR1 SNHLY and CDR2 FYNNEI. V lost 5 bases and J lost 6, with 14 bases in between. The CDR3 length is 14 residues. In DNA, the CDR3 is TGTGCCAGCAGTCCTTCTATGACAACTCAGCCCCAGCATTTT. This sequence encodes CASSPSMTTQPQHF. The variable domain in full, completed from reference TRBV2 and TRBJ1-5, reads EPEVTQTPSHQVTQMGQEVILRCVPISNHLYFYWYRQILGQKVEFLVSFYNNEISEKSEIFDDQFSVERPDGSNFTLKIRSTKLEDSAMYFCASSPSMTTQPQHFGDGTRLSIL.

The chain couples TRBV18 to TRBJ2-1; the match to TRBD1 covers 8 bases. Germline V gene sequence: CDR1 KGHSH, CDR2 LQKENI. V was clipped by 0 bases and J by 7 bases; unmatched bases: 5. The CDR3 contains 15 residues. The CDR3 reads CASSPPWTGKNEQFF. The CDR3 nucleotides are TGTGCCAGCTCACCACCTTGGACAGGGAAAAATGAGCAGTTCTTC.

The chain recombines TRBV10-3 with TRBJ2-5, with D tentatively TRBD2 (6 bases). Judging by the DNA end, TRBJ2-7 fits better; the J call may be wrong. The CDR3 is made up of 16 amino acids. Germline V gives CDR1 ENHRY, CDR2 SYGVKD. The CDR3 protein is CAISPLVRGNSYEQYF. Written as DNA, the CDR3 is TGTGCCATCAGTCCCTTGGTTCGGGGGAACTCCTACGAGCAGTACTTC.

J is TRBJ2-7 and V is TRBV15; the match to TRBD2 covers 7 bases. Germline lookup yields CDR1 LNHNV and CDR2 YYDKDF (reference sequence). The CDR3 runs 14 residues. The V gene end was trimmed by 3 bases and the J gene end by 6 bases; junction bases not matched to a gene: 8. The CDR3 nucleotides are TGTGCCACCAGCAGCAGGAAGTCTAGCGGCGAGCAGTACTTC. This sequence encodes CATSSRKSSGEQYF.

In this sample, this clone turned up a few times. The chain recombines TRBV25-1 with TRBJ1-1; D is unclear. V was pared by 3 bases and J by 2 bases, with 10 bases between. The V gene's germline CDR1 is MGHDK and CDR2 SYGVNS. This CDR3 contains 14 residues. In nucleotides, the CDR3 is TGTGCCAGCAGTGATGCATATTCTAACACTGAAGCTTTCTTT. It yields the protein CASSDAYSNTEAFF.

CDR3 bases: TGCAGCGCCCGCCGGGGGGTTTTCGAGCAGTACTTC. Translation gives CSARRGVFEQYF. This chain uses TRBV29-1 with TRBJ2-7, with TRBD2 matching 7 bases. CDR1 and CDR2 from the germline V gene are SQVTM and ANQGSEA. CDR3 size: 12 residues. Germline trimming cut 7 bases from V and 6 bases from J; bases unmatched to any gene: 9.

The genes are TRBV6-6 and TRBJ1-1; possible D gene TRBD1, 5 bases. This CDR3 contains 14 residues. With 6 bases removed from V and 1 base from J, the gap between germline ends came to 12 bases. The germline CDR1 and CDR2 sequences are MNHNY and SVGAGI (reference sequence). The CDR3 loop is CASRPGAPNTEAFF. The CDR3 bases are TGTGCCAGCAGACCTGGGGCTCCGAACACTGAAGCTTTCTTT.

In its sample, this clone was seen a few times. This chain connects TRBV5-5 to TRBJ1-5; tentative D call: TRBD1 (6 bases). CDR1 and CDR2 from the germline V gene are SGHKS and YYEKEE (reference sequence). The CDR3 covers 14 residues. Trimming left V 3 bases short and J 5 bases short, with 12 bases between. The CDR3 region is CASSWGQGDQPQHF. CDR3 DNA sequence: TGTGCCAGCAGCTGGGGACAAGGGGATCAGCCCCAGCATTTT.

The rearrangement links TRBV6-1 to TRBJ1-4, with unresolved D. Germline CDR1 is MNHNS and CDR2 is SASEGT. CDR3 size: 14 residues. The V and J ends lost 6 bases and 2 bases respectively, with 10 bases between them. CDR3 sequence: CASRTLSTNEKLFF. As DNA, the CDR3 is TGTGCCAGCAGAACCCTATCCACTAATGAAAAACTGTTTTTT.

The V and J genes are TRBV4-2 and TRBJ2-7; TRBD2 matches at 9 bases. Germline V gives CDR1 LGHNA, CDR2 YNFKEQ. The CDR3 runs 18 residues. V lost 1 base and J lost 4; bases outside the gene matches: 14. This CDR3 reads CASSQGTSAGGPLYEQYF. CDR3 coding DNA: TGTGCCAGCAGCCAAGGGACCTCAGCGGGGGGTCCCTTGTACGAGCAGTACTTC.

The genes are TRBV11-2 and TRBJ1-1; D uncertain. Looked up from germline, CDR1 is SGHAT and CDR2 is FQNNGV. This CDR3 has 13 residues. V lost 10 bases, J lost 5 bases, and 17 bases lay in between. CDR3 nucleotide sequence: TGTGCCACCTCGTGGCAGGAGGTGACTGAAGCTTTCTTT. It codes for CATSWQEVTEAFF.

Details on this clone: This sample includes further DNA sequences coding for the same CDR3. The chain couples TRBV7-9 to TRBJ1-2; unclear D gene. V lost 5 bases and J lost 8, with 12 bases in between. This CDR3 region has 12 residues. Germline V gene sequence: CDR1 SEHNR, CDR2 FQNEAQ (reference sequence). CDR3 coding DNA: TGTGCCAGCAGCCTAGGGCAGCGGGGCTACACCTTC. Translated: CASSLGQRGYTF.

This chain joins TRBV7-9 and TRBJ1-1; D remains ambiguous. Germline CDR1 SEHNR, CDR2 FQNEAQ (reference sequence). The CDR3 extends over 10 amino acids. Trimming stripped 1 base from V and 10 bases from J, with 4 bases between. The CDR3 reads CASSLERAFF. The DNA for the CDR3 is TGTGCCAGCAGCTTAGAGAGAGCTTTCTTT. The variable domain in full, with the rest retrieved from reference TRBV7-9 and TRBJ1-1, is DTGVSQNPRHKITKRGQNVTFRCDPISEHNRLYWYRQTLGQGPEFLTYFQNEAQLEKSRLLSDRFSAERPKGSFSTLEIQRTEQGDSAMYLCASSLERAFFGQGTRLTVV.

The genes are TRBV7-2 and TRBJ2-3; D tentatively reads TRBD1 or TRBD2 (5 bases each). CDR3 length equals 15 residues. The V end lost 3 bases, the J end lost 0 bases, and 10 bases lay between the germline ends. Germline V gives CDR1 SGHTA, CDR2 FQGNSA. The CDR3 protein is CASSFWGSSTDTQYF. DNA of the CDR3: TGTGCCAGCAGCTTCTGGGGGTCTAGCACAGATACGCAGTATTTT.

This CDR3 is CASNPTAGGPNYGYTF. The DNA of the CDR3 is TGCGCCAGCAACCCAACGGCGGGCGGCCCTAACTATGGCTACACCTTC. The chain couples TRBV5-1 to TRBJ1-2; D ambiguous. Germline assignment: CDR1 SGHRS and CDR2 YFSETQ. This CDR3 is 16 amino acids long. With 6 bases removed from V and 0 bases from J, the gap between germline ends came to 18 bases.

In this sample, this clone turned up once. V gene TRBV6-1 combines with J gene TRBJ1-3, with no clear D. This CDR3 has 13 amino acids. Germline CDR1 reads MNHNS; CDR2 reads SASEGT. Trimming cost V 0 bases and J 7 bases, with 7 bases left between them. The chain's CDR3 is CASSEAGGNTIYF. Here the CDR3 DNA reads TGTGCCAGCAGTGAAGCTGGAGGGAACACCATATATTTT.

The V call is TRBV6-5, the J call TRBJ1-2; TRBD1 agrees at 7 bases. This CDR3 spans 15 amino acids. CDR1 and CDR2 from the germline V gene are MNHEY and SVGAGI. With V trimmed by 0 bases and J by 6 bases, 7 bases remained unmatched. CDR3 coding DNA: TGTGCCAGCAGTTACTCGAACAGGGGAGTCAATGGCTACACCTTC. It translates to CASSYSNRGVNGYTF.

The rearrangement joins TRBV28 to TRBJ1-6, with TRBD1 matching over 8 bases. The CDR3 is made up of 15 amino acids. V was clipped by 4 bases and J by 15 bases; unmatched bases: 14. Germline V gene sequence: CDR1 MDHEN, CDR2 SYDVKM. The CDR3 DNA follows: TGTGCCAGCAGTTCCCTCGGGACAGGCGGCGGACTCCTCCACTTT. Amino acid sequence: CASSSLGTGGGLLHF.

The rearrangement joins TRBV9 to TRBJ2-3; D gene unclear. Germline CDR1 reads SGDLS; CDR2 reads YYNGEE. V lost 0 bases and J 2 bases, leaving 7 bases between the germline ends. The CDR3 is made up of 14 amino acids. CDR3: CASSVVKVTDTQYF. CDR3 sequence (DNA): TGTGCCAGCAGCGTAGTCAAAGTCACAGATACGCAGTATTTT.

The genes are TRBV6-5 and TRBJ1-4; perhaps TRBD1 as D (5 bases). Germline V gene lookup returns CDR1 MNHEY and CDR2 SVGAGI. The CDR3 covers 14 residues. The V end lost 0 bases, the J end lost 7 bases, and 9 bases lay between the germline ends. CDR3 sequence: CASSYSQGGEKLFF. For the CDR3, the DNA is TGTGCCAGCAGTTACTCCCAGGGCGGTGAAAAACTGTTTTTT.

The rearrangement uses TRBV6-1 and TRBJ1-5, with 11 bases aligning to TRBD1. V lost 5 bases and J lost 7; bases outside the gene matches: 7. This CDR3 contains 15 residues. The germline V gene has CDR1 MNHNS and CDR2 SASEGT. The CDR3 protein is CASSRTGGAGQPQHF. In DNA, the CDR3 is TGTGCCAGCAGTAGGACAGGGGGCGCGGGCCAGCCCCAGCATTTT.

The CDR3 DNA reads as TGTGCCAGCAGCCTAAAGACAAACCGGGACAGGGCCTACGAGCAGTACTTC. Protein: CASSLKTNRDRAYEQYF. The V call is TRBV7-6, the J call TRBJ2-7; 9 bases agree with TRBD1. Germline V CDR1 and CDR2: SGHVS, FNYEAQ. V shed 5 bases, J shed 2 bases, and the junction held 13 bases outside the gene matches. The CDR3 covers 17 residues.

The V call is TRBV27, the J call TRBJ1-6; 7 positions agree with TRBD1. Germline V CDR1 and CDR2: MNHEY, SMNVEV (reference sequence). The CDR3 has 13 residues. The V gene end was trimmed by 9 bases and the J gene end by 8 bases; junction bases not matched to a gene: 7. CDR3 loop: CASSGTEDSPLHF. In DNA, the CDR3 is TGTGCCAGTTCCGGGACAGAAGATTCACCCCTCCACTTT.

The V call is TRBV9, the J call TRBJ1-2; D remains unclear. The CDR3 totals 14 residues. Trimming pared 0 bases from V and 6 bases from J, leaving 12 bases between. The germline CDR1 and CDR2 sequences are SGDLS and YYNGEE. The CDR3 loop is CASSVDWERDGYTF. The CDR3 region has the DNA TGTGCCAGCAGCGTAGATTGGGAGCGGGATGGCTACACCTTC.

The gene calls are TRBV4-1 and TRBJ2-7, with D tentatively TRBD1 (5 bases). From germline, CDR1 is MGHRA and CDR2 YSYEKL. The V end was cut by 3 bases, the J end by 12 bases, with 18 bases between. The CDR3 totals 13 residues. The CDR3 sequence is CASSQNPRGRRYF. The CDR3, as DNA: TGCGCCAGCAGCCAGAACCCAAGGGGCCGACGGTACTTC.

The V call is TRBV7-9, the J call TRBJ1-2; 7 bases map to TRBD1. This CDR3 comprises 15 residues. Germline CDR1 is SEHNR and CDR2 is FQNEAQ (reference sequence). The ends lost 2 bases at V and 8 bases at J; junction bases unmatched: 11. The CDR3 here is CASSLLDRSVRGYTF. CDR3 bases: TGTGCCAGCAGCTTACTGGACAGGAGCGTTAGAGGCTACACCTTC.

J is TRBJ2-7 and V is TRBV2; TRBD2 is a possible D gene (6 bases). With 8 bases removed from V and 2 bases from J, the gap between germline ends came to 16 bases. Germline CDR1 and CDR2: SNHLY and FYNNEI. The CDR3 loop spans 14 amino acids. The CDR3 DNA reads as TGTGCCAGCGAGGGCGGGGAAACGGCCTACGAGCAGTACTTC. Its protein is CASEGGETAYEQYF.

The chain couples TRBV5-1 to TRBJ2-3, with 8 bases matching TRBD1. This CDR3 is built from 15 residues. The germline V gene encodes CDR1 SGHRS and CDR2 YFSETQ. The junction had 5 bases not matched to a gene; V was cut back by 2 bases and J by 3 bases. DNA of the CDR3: TGCGCCAGCAGCTTCGGCCAGGGGGCAACAGATACGCAGTATTTT. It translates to CASSFGQGATDTQYF.

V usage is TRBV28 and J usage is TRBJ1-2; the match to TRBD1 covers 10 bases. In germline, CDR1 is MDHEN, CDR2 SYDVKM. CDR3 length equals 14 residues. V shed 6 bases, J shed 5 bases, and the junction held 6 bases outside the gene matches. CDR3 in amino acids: CASRGKGQGYGYTF. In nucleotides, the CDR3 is TGTGCCAGCAGGGGCAAGGGACAGGGGTATGGCTACACCTTC.

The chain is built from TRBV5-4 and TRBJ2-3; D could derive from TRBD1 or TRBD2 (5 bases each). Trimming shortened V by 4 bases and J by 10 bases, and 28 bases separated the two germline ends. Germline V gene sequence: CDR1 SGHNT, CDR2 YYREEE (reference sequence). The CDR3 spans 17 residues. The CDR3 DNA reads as TGTGCCAGCAGCCCCGGGCCCACGGGGCGAGAAAGTGTGTCGCAGTATTTT. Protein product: CASSPGPTGRESVSQYF.